These 8 T cell receptor beta chains were all obtained from the same sample, sequenced in a study of CD8 T cells in ankylosing spondylitis. Study-wide results and limits: Among TCR beta sequences, a motif of under ten highly homologous variants appeared characteristic of ankylosing spondylitis blood.

Their cognate antigens are unknown. TCRdb itself ran the 5' RACE reads through MiXCR, one entry per CDR3 protein. Here the sample spans some 800,000 distinct CDR3 sequences, about 11% being singletons. Input material: blood, either unsorted or a sorted T cell fraction (not recorded which). The receptor set was obtained from a male donor with ankylosing spondylitis.

This clonotype turned up a few times. The chain joins TRBV10-3 to TRBJ1-1, with D uncertain. Trimming removed 1 base at V and 11 bases at J, with 11 bases between. Germline lookup yields CDR1 ENHRY and CDR2 SYGVKD. There are 12 residues in the CDR3. The CDR3 reads CAISEFGSEAFF. The DNA for the CDR3 is TGTGCCATCAGTGAGTTTGGGTCCGAGGCTTTCTTT.

The V call is TRBV5-1, the J call TRBJ2-7; D is perhaps TRBD1 (6 bases). Germline V lookup: CDR1 SGHRS, CDR2 YFSETQ. Trimming cost V 4 bases and J 4 bases, with 18 bases left between them. The CDR3 has 15 amino acids. The CDR3 spells CASSANTGSIYEQYF. CDR3 in DNA: TGCGCCAGCAGCGCGAATACAGGGTCGATTTACGAGCAGTACTTC.

The rearrangement uses TRBV10-2 and TRBJ2-1, with a possible D match to TRBD1 (5 bases). V lost 8 bases to trimming and J lost 7 bases, with 18 bases between them. Germline lookup yields CDR1 WSHSY and CDR2 SAAADI. This CDR3 contains 14 residues. DNA for the CDR3: TGCGCCAGCGCCGCAGTTAGGGGAACAAATGAGCAGTTCTTC. It is translated as CASAAVRGTNEQFF.

This sequence joins TRBV29-1 and TRBJ1-2, with a tentative D call TRBD1 (5 bases). The CDR3 has 13 residues. Trimming stripped 0 bases from V and 4 bases from J, with 9 bases between. CDR1 and CDR2 from the germline V gene are SQVTM and ANQGSEA. Written as DNA, the CDR3 is TGCAGCGTTGAAGATAGGGGCCTCTATGGCTACACCTTC. It is translated as CSVEDRGLYGYTF.

This clonotype showed up just a few times. The chain uses TRBV29-1 and TRBJ2-7; D uncertain. Germline CDR1 and CDR2: SQVTM and ANQGSEA. The CDR3 is made up of 13 amino acids. V was pared by 6 bases and J by 5 bases, with 17 bases between. The CDR3 DNA reads as TGCAGCGTCCGCTCCTACCCTTTGGACGAGCAGTACTTC. This translates into CSVRSYPLDEQYF.

In this sample, this clonotype turned up many times. This chain connects TRBV4-3 to TRBJ2-7; 7 nucleotides align to TRBD1. CDR1 is LGHNA, CDR2 YSLEER, per germline. The CDR3 runs to 15 residues. With V trimmed by 4 bases and J by 2 bases, 8 bases remained unmatched. CDR3 amino acids: CASSRGQATAYEQYF. The CDR3 nucleotides read TGCGCCAGCAGCCGAGGACAGGCAACAGCCTACGAGCAGTACTTC.

The rearrangement joins TRBV29-1 to TRBJ2-5, with TRBD2 matching 8 bases. The CDR3 runs 13 residues. The J segment lost 5 bases and the V segment lost 3 bases, leaving 5 bases of the junction unmatched. Germline V gene sequence: CDR1 SQVTM, CDR2 ANQGSEA. CDR3 amino acids: CSVDGGVGETQYF. CDR3 sequence (DNA): TGCAGCGTTGACGGGGGGGTTGGGGAGACCCAGTACTTC.

The J gene is TRBJ2-1, the V gene TRBV20-1; D uncertain. The germline gives CDR1 DFQATT, CDR2 SNEGSKA (reference sequence). V was trimmed by 3 bases and J by 6 bases, leaving 15 bases between them. CDR3 size: 14 residues. The DNA of the CDR3 is TGCAGTGCTAGTCTCCCTAGATCCCGCAATGAGCAGTTCTTC. Translated, it gives CSASLPRSRNEQFF.